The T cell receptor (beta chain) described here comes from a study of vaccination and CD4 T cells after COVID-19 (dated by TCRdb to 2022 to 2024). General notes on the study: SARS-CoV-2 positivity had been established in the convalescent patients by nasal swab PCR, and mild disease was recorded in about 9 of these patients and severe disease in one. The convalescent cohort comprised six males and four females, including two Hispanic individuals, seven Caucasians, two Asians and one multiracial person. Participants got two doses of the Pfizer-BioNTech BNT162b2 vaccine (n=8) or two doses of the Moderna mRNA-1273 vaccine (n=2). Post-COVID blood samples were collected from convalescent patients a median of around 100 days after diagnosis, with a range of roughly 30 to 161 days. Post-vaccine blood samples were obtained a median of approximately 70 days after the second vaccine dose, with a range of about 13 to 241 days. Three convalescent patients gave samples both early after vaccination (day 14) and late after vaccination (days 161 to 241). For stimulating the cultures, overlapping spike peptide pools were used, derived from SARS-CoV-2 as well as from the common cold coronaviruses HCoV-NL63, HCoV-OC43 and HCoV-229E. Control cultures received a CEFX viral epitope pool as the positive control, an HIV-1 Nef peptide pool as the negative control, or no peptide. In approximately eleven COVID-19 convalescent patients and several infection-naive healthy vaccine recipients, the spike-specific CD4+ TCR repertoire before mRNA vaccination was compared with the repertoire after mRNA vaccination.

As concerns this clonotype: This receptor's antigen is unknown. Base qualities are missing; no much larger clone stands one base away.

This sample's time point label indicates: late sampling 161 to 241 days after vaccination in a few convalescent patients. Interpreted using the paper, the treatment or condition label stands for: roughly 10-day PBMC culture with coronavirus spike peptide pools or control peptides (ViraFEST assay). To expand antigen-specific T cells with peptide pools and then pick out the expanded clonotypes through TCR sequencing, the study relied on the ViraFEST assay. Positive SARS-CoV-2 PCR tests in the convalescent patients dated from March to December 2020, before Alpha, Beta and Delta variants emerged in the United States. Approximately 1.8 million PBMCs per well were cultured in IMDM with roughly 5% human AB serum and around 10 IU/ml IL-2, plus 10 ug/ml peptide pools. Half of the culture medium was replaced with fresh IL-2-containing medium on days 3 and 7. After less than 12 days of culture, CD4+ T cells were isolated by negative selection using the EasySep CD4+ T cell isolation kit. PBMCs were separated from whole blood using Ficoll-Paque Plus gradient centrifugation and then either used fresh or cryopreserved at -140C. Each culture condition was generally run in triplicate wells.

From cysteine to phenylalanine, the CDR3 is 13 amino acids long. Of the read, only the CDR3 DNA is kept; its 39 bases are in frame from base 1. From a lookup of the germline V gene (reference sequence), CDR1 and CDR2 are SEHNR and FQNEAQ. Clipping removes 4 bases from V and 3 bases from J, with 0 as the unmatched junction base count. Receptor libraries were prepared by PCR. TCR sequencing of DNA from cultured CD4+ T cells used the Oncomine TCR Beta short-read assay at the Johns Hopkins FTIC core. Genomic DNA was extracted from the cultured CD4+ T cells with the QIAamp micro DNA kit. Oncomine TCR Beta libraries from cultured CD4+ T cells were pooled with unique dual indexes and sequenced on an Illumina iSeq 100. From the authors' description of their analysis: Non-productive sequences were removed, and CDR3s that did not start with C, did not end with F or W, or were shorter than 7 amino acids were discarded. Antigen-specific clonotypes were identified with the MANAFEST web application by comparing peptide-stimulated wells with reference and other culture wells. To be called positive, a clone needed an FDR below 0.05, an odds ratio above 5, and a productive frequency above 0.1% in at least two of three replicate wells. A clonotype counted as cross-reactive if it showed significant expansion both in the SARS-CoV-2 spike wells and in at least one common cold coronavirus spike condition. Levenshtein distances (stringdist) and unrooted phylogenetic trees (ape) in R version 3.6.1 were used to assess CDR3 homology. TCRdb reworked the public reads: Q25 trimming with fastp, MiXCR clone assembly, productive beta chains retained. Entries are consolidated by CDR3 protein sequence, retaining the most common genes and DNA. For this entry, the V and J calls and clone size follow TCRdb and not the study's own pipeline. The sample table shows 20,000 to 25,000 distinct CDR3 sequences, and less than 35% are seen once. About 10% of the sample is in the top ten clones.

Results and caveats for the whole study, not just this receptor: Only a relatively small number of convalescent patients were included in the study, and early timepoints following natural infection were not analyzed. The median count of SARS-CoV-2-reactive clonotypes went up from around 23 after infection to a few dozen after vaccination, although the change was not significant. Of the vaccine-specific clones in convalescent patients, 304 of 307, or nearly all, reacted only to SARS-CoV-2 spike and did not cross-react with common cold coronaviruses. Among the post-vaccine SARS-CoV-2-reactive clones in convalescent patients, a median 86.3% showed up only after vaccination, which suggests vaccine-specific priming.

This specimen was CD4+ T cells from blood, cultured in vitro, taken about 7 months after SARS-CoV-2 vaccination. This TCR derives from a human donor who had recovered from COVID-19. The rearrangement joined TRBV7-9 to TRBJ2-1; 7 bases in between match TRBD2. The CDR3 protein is CASSSGGYNEQFF. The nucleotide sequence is TGTGCCAGCAGCTCGGGGGGCTACAATGAGCAGTTCTTC.